Here is one T cell receptor (beta chain) with its context. The data derive from a study of blood T cell repertoires in COVID-19. On the study more broadly: PBMCs, B-cell-depleted T cells, or T cells were the source of the cDNA or gDNA that made up the material.

Per the study methods: Amplified reference gene primers provided the basis for estimating nucleated cell counts. Data came from immunoSEQ multiplex PCR; TCRdb stores just in-frame clones and leaves some out. That table gives V, J and clone size, and the DNA gave D and trimming. The sample contains some 200,000 clones, around 91% of which appear only once. Sequenced material: peripheral blood. This receptor was obtained from a woman aged 40 to 49 with acute or convalescent COVID-19.

In DNA form, the CDR3 reads TGTGCCAGCAGCGCAGGGACAGGGAGGCGCACTGAAGCTTTCTTT. Translating gives CASSAGTGRRTEAFF. This chain uses TRBV21-1 with TRBJ1-1; the table names TRBD1, a call not compared with the DNA. TRBV21-1 is a pseudogene locus. The CDR3 consists of 15 residues.